Below are 2 T cell receptor beta chains sequenced from a single sample in a study of T-cell memory formation after mild COVID-19. TCRdb fed the 5' RACE reads into MiXCR, producing one record per CDR3 protein. The table records hundreds of thousands of distinct CDR3 sequences, roughly 18% of them present only once. The sample was PBMCs or a T cell subset sorted from them (not recorded which). Receptors originate from an adult woman who had mild COVID-19 (a few samples of this study predate the infection). Cell type and time point are not known.

V and J are TRBV10-3 and TRBJ2-5; D gene ambiguous. Germline values: CDR1 ENHRY, CDR2 SYGVKD. CDR3 length equals 13 residues. The V gene lost 4 bases and the J gene lost 1 base, with 7 bases spanning the gap. DNA of the CDR3: TGTGCCATCAGTGTCTCTGCCCAAGAGACCCAGTACTTC. It specifies CAISVSAQETQYF.

The chain is built from TRBV6-2 or TRBV6-3 and TRBJ1-1; 11 bases agree with TRBD1. Germline CDR1 is MNHEY and CDR2 is SVGEGT. The CDR3 is 18 amino acids. After removal of 0 bases from V and 4 bases from J, the junction contained 10 bases not matched to a gene. The CDR3 protein is CASSYSQYPGQGGTEAFF. DNA for the CDR3: TGTGCCAGCAGTTACTCTCAATATCCGGGACAGGGGGGCACTGAAGCTTTCTTT.